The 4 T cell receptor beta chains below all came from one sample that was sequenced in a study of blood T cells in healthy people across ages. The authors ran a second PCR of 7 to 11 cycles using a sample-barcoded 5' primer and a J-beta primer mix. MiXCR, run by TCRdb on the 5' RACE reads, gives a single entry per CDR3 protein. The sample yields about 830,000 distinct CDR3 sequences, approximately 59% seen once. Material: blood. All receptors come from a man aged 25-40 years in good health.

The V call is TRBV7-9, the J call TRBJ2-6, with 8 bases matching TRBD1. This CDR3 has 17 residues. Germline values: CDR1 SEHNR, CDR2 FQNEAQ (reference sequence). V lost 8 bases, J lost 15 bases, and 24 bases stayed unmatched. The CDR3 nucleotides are TGTGCCAGCGTCGAACCGCTGGACAGGGCAAATCCCGGGGCCCTGACTTTC. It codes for CASVEPLDRANPGALTF.

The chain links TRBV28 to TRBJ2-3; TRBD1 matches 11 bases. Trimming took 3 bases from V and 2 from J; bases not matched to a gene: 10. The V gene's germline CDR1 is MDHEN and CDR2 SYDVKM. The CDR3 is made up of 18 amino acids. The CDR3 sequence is CASSLRRTGGFFTDTQYF. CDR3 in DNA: TGTGCCAGCAGTTTGAGGCGGACAGGGGGCTTTTTCACAGATACGCAGTATTTT. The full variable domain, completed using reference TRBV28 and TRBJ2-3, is DVKVTQSSRYLVKRTGEKVFLECVQDMDHENMFWYRQDPGLGLRLIYFSYDVKMKEKGDIPEGYSVSREKKERFSLILESASTNQTSMYLCASSLRRTGGFFTDTQYFGPGTRLTVL.

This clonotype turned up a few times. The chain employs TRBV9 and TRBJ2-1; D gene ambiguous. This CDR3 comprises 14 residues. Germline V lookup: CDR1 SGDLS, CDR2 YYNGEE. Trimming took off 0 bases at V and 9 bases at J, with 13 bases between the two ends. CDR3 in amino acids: CASSVEVYDGEQFF. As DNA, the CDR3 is TGTGCCAGCAGCGTAGAGGTCTACGACGGTGAGCAGTTCTTC.

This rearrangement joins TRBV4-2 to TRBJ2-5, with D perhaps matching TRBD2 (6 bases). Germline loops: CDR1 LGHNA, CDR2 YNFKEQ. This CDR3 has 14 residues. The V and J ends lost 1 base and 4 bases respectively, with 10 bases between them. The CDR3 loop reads CASSQGTSPETQYF. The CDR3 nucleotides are TGTGCCAGCAGCCAAGGAACTAGCCCAGAGACCCAGTACTTC.